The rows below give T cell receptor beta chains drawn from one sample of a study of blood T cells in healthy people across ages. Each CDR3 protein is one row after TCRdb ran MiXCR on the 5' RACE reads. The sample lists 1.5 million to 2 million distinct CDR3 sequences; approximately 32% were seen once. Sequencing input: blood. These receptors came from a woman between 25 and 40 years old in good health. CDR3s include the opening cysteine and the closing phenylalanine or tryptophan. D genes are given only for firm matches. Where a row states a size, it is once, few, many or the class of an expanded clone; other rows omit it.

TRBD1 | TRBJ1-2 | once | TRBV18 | CASSNFQGQNYGYTF | TGTGCCAGCTCAAACTTTCAGGGACAGAACTATGGCTACACCTTC
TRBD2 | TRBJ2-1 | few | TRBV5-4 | CASSSPGGAPGYNEQFF | TGTGCCAGCAGCTCCCCCGGGGGGGCCCCCGGGTACAATGAGCAGTTCTTC
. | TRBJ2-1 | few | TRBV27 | CASSSTLAHPYNEQFF | TGTGCCAGCAGTTCTACGCTAGCGCATCCCTACAATGAGCAGTTCTTC
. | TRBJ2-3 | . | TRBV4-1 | CASSQGQARSTDTQYF | TGCGCCAGCAGCCAAGGACAGGCGAGAAGCACAGATACGCAGTATTTT
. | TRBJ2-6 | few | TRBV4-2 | CASSPTLGANVLTF | TGTGCCAGCAGCCCGACCCTTGGGGCCAACGTCCTGACTTTC
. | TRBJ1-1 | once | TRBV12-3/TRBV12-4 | CASRHYRAGNTEAFF | TGTGCCAGCAGACACTACAGGGCGGGGAACACTGAAGCTTTCTTT
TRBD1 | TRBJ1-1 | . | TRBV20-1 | CSARDRKEGAITEAFF | TGCAGTGCTAGAGATCGGAAAGAGGGGGCGATCACTGAAGCTTTCTTT
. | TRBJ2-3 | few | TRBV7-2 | CASSSTSSSTDTQYF | TGTGCCAGCAGTTCAACAAGTTCTAGCACAGATACGCAGTATTTT
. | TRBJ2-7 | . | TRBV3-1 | CASRGSYGSSYEQYF | TGTGCCAGCAGGGGGAGTTATGGGTCGTCCTACGAGCAGTACTTC
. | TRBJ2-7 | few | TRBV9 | CASSAGHRPYEQYF | TGTGCCAGCAGCGCGGGACACCGACCCTACGAGCAGTACTTC
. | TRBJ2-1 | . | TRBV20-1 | CSARTLHNEQFF | TGCAGTGCTAGAACCCTTCACAATGAGCAGTTCTTC
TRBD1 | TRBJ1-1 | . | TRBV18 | CASSPRGLVSTEAFF | TGTGCCAGCTCACCTAGGGGGCTGGTAAGCACTGAAGCTTTCTTT
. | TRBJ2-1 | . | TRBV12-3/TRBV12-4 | CASSSGGSFEQFF | TGTGCCAGCAGTTCCGGGGGAAGCTTTGAGCAGTTCTTC
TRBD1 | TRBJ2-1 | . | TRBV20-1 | CSARNQGAEQFF | TGCAGTGCTAGAAATCAGGGGGCTGAGCAGTTCTTC
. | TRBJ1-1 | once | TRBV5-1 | CASSLASEQKAFF | TGCGCCAGCAGCTTGGCCTCCGAACAGAAAGCTTTCTTT
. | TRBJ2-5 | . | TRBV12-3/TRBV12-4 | CASTVLGGRKTQYF | TGTGCCAGCACTGTCCTGGGGGGGCGTAAGACCCAGTACTTC
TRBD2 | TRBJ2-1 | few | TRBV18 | CASSRAGVNEQFF | TGTGCCAGCTCCCGCGCGGGGGTGAATGAGCAGTTCTTC
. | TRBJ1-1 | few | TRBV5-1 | CASSLAVSGPEAFF | TGCGCCAGCAGCTTGGCCGTATCGGGACCTGAAGCTTTCTTT
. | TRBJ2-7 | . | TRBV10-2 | CATSLVTVYEQYF | TGCGCCACATCATTGGTTACGGTCTACGAGCAGTACTTC
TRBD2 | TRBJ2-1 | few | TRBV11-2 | CASSFSPYTASGGPNNEQFF | TGTGCCAGCAGCTTCTCACCTTACACCGCCAGCGGGGGCCCCAACAATGAGCAGTTCTTC
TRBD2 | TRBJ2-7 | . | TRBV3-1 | CASSQGAGANEQYF | TGTGCCAGCAGCCAAGGGGCGGGAGCTAACGAGCAGTACTTC
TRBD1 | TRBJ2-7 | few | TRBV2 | CASSSQGIGRYEQYF | TGTGCCAGCAGTTCACAGGGGATAGGTCGGTACGAGCAGTACTTC
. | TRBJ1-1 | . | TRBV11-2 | CASSLSEGAFF | TGTGCCAGCAGCTTGAGCGAGGGAGCTTTCTTT
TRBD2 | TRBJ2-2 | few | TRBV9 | CASSFSGGNTGELFF | TGTGCCAGCAGCTTTAGCGGGGGGAACACCGGGGAGCTGTTTTTT
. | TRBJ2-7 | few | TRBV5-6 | CASSSISGWSAYEQYF | TGTGCCAGCAGCTCCATAAGCGGGTGGTCCGCCTACGAGCAGTACTTC
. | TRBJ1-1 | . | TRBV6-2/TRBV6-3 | CASSYRGGSYTEAFF | TGTGCCAGCAGTTACCGGGGCGGCTCTTACACTGAAGCTTTCTTT
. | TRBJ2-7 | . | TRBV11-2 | CASSGGQLSAYEQYF | TGTGCCAGCAGCGGTGGACAGTTAAGTGCCTACGAGCAGTACTTC
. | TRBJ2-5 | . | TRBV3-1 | CASSTVRTRTQYF | TGTGCCAGCAGTACGGTTAGAACAAGGACCCAGTACTTC
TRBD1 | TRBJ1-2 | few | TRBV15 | CATSGGRTPGQGDSYGYTF | TGTGCCACCAGCGGAGGGAGAACCCCCGGGCAGGGGGACTCCTATGGCTACACCTTC
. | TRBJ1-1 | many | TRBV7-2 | CASSLLASNTEAFF | TGTGCCAGCAGCTTATTAGCTTCCAACACTGAAGCTTTCTTT
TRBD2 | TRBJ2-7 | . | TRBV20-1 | CSAKALAGGYEQYF | TGCAGTGCAAAAGCACTAGCGGGAGGGTACGAGCAGTACTTC
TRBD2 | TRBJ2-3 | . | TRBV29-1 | CSVGGLAEDADTQYF | TGCAGCGTTGGGGGACTAGCGGAAGACGCAGATACGCAGTATTTT
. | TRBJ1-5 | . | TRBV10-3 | CAISEILGVPQHF | TGTGCCATCAGTGAGATACTAGGGGTACCCCAGCATTTT
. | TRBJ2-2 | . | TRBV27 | CASSVLLGGMNTGELFF | TGTGCCAGCAGTGTCCTGCTTGGGGGGATGAACACCGGGGAGCTGTTTTTT
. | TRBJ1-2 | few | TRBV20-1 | CSASWGNYGYTF | TGCAGTGCTAGTTGGGGGAACTATGGCTACACCTTC
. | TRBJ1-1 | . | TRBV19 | CASSIPGPGTEAFF | TGTGCCAGTAGTATCCCGGGACCGGGGACTGAAGCTTTCTTT
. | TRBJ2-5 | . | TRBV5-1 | CASSRLDPSETQYF | TGCGCCAGCAGCAGGTTGGACCCGTCAGAGACCCAGTACTTC
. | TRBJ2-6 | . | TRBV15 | CATSRGVHRAPGANVLTF | TGTGCCACCAGCAGGGGGGTTCACAGGGCCCCTGGGGCCAACGTCCTGACTTTC
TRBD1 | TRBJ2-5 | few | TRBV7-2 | CASSKTGTAFQETQYF | TGTGCCAGCAGCAAAACCGGGACAGCTTTTCAAGAGACCCAGTACTTC
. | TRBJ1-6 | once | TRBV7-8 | CASSLEAVDNSPLHF | TGTGCCAGCAGCTTAGAAGCCGTGGATAATTCACCCCTCCACTTT
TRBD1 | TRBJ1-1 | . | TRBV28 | CASSSPGQEVFF | TGTGCCAGCAGTTCCCCGGGACAGGAAGTTTTCTTT
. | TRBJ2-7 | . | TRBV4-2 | CASSQAGTGSHEQYF | TGTGCCAGCAGCCAAGCCGGAACGGGCTCCCACGAGCAGTACTTC
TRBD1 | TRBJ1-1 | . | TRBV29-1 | CSALGTGGLRTEAFF | TGCAGCGCCCTAGGGACAGGGGGATTGAGGACTGAAGCTTTCTTT
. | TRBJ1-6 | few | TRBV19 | CASSMDSGLDSPLHF | TGTGCCAGTAGTATGGATTCGGGTCTAGACTCACCCCTCCACTTT
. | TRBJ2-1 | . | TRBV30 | CAWKQSRFDEQFF | TGTGCCTGGAAACAGAGTCGTTTCGATGAGCAGTTCTTC
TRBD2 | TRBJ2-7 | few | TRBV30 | CAWSVSAGALGQYF | TGTGCCTGGAGTGTATCTGCGGGAGCCCTAGGGCAGTACTTC